The 17 T cell receptor beta chains presented below share a single source sample, sequenced in a study of early T cells in non-severe SARS-CoV-2 infection. TCRdb independently ran MiXCR on the 5' RACE reads; one entry per CDR3 protein. Here the sample spans tens of thousands of distinct CDR3 sequences, less than 7% being singletons. Here the sequenced sample was whole blood, taken at baseline. These receptor sequences come from an adult who was a healthcare worker with PCR-confirmed SARS-CoV-2 infection or an uninfected control (not recorded which).

This clonotype was found many times. The chain joins TRBV5-1 to TRBJ2-2; TRBD2 aligns across 10 bases. Looked up from germline, CDR1 is SGHRS and CDR2 is YFSETQ. V lost 4 bases, J lost 5 bases, and 5 bases stayed unmatched. The CDR3 has 15 amino acids. The CDR3 sequence is CASSRWTSGTGELFF. Written as DNA, the CDR3 is TGCGCCAGCAGCAGGTGGACTAGCGGAACCGGGGAGCTGTTTTTT.

This clonotype came up many times. The chain recombines TRBV4-2 with TRBJ2-1; D gene uncertain. Germline assignment: CDR1 LGHNA and CDR2 YNFKEQ. Trimming cost V 4 bases and J 7 bases, with 8 bases left between them. The CDR3 length is 12 residues. The CDR3 protein is CASSPYPNEQFF. In DNA form, the CDR3 reads TGTGCCAGCAGCCCGTACCCGAATGAGCAGTTCTTC.

In its sample, this clonotype was seen many times. The chain recombines TRBV20-1 with TRBJ2-5; 10 nucleotides match TRBD2. The V segment lost 5 bases and the J segment 9 bases; nucleotides outside the gene matches: 24. This CDR3 region has 18 residues. CDR1 and CDR2 from the germline V gene are DFQATT and SNEGSKA (reference sequence). The CDR3: CSAPPPAGASGRGRSQYF. CDR3 nucleotides: TGCAGTGCTCCCCCTCCCGCGGGGGCAAGCGGGAGGGGTAGGTCCCAGTACTTC.

This clonotype was seen many times. The chain couples TRBV29-1 to TRBJ2-1; D may be TRBD2 (6 bases). V gave up 6 bases and J gave up 4 bases, with 10 bases separating them. The CDR3 contains 12 residues. CDR1 is SQVTM and CDR2 is ANQGSEA in the germline V gene. CDR3 protein: CSVKDYYNEQFF. The CDR3 DNA is TGCAGCGTAAAGGACTATTACAATGAGCAGTTCTTC.

The chain has TRBV20-1 and TRBJ1-1, with unresolved D. Looked up from germline, CDR1 is DFQATT and CDR2 is SNEGSKA (reference sequence). This CDR3 is 14 amino acids long. The germline V and J ends were trimmed by 5 bases and 0 bases, with 13 bases remaining between them. In DNA form, the CDR3 reads TGCAGTGCTCCCCCCAGATCCATGAACACTGAAGCTTTCTTT. Translated: CSAPPRSMNTEAFF.

The sample holds many counts of this clonotype. The rearrangement uses TRBV5-1 and TRBJ2-1, with TRBD1 identical over 7 bases. Germline V CDR1 and CDR2: SGHRS, YFSETQ. Losses at the gene ends were 0 bases for V and 5 bases for J; bases not matched to a gene: 8. The CDR3 runs 16 residues. The CDR3 DNA follows: TGCGCCAGCAGCTTGGCTTTGTTTGGGACAGACAATGAGCAGTTCTTC. Translating gives CASSLALFGTDNEQFF.

This clonotype was recorded at least ten times. The chain is built from TRBV30 and TRBJ1-1; tentatively, D is TRBD1 (5 bases). Trimming removed 5 bases from V and 4 bases from J, with 14 bases in between. The CDR3 is made up of 13 amino acids. Germline-derived CDR1 and CDR2 are GTSNPN and SVGIG (reference sequence). CDR3 nucleotide sequence: TGTGCCTGGTCCGGCGGGGGGGGCACTGAAGCTTTCTTT. Translation gives CAWSGGGGTEAFF.

This clonotype was seen many times. V is TRBV24-1 and J is TRBJ2-1, with D possibly being TRBD2 (5 bases). Trimming took off 2 bases at V and 0 bases at J, with 13 bases between the two ends. The CDR3 loop spans 17 amino acids. Germline-derived CDR1 and CDR2 are KGHDR and SFDVKD. CDR3 region: CATSDSRASSSYNEQFF. In DNA, the CDR3 is TGTGCCACCAGTGATTCGCGGGCGTCGAGCTCCTACAATGAGCAGTTCTTC.

This clonotype was detected ten times or more. The gene calls are TRBV20-1 and TRBJ2-7, with TRBD1 matching over 8 bases. The CDR3 is 14 residues long. Losses at the gene ends were 4 bases for V and 6 bases for J; bases not matched to a gene: 11. Germline V lookup: CDR1 DFQATT, CDR2 SNEGSKA (reference sequence). The CDR3 DNA is TGCAGTGCTAACCCGGACAGGGCGCGAGGCGAGCAGTACTTC. Translated: CSANPDRARGEQYF.

This clonotype has just a few counts. This chain links TRBV11-2 with TRBJ1-2; D gene unclear. The V end was cut by 6 bases, the J end by 4 bases, with 12 bases between. The germline gives CDR1 SGHAT, CDR2 FQNNGV. This CDR3 is 13 amino acids long. The CDR3 coding sequence is TGTGCCAGCAGGATGGCTGAAGCCTATGGCTACACCTTC. Amino acid sequence: CASRMAEAYGYTF.

This clonotype has ten or more counts. This rearrangement joins TRBV7-2 to TRBJ2-7; D is unresolved. V was cut by 3 bases and J by 1 base, with 10 bases left in between. The CDR3 runs 14 residues. CDR1 is SGHTA, CDR2 FQGNSA, per germline. The CDR3 region has the DNA TGTGCCAGCAGCTTTTCGCGCTGGTCCTACGAGCAGTACTTC. Protein: CASSFSRWSYEQYF.

This clonotype was detected many times. The genes are TRBV2 and TRBJ2-1; TRBD2 aligns across 9 bases. CDR3 length: 13 residues. After removal of 11 bases from V and 6 bases from J, the junction contained 8 bases not matched to a gene. CDR1 and CDR2 (germline): SNHLY, FYNNEI. CDR3 in amino acids: CASVGTSSNEQFF. In nucleotides, the CDR3 is TGTGCCTCCGTGGGGACTAGCAGCAATGAGCAGTTCTTC. The entire variable domain, with the rest obtained from reference TRBV2 and TRBJ2-1, is as follows: EPEVTQTPSHQVTQMGQEVILRCVPISNHLYFYWYRQILGQKVEFLVSFYNNEISEKSEIFDDQFSVERPDGSNFTLKIRSTKLEDSAMYFCASVGTSSNEQFFGPGTRLTVL.

This clonotype was counted at least ten times. The chain joins TRBV6-6 to TRBJ1-2; TRBD1 aligns across 7 bases. This CDR3 comprises 13 residues. CDR1 is MNHNY and CDR2 is SVGAGI in the germline V gene (reference sequence). The V gene end was trimmed by 8 bases and the J gene end by 5 bases; junction bases not matched to a gene: 8. The CDR3 coding sequence is TGTGCCAGCTGGGACAGTACGATTTATGGCTACACCTTC. It specifies CASWDSTIYGYTF.

The chain joins TRBV7-2 to TRBJ1-2; 9 bases map to TRBD1. CDR1 and CDR2 from the germline V gene are SGHTA and FQGNSA. V gave up 5 bases and J gave up 8 bases; unmatched junction bases: 3. CDR3 length: 12 amino acids. The CDR3 DNA sequence: TGTGCCAGCAGCCGGGACAGGGTCGGCTACACCTTC. Translation: CASSRDRVGYTF.

This clonotype has ten or more counts. V usage is TRBV3-1 and J usage is TRBJ1-1; possibly TRBD1 for D (6 bases). V gave up 4 bases and J gave up 0 bases, with 6 bases separating them. CDR1 is LGHDT, CDR2 YNNKEL, per germline (reference sequence). CDR3 length: 13 residues. CDR3 loop: CASSRTVNTEAFF. The CDR3 DNA is TGTGCCAGCAGCCGGACAGTGAACACTGAAGCTTTCTTT.

This clonotype was detected many times. The V and J genes are TRBV20-1 and TRBJ1-1; 9 nucleotides align to TRBD1. Trimming took 4 bases from V and 3 from J; bases not matched to a gene: 6. The germline CDR1 and CDR2 sequences are DFQATT and SNEGSKA (reference sequence). The length of the CDR3 is 14 residues. The CDR3 DNA reads TGCAGTGCTAACGCCGGACAGGGGCACACTGAAGCTTTCTTT. It specifies CSANAGQGHTEAFF.

This clonotype was counted at least ten times. The chain joins TRBV18 to TRBJ2-5; no reliable D call. Germline V CDR1 and CDR2: KGHSH, LQKENI. CDR3 size: 11 residues. Trimming cost V 5 bases and J 5 bases, with 6 bases left between them. CDR3 sequence: CASSSSETQYF. DNA for the CDR3: TGTGCCAGCTCATCCTCGGAGACCCAGTACTTC.